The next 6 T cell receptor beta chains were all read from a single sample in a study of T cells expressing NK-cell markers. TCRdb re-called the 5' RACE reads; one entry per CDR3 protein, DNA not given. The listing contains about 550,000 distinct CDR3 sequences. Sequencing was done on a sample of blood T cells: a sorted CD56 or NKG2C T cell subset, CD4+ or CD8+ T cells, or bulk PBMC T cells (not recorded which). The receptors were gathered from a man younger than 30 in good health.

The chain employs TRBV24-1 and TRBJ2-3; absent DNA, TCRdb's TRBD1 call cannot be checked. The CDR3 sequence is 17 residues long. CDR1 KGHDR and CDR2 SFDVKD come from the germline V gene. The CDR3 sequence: CATSVSLSRAPTDTQYF.

Here the CDR3 reads CATATGLAGTGELFF. This chain connects TRBV10-3 to TRBJ2-2; TCRdb selects TRBD2, and the lack of DNA leaves this call unchecked. CDR1 and CDR2 (germline): ENHRY, SYGVKD. This CDR3 comprises 15 residues.

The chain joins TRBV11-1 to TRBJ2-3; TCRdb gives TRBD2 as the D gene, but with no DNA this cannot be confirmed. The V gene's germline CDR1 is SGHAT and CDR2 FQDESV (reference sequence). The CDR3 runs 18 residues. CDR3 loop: CASSPIPGASGNTDTQYF.

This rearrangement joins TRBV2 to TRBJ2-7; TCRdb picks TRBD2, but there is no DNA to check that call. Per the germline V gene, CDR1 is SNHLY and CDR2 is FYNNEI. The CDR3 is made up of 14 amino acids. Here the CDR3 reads CASSSTSGRSEQYF.

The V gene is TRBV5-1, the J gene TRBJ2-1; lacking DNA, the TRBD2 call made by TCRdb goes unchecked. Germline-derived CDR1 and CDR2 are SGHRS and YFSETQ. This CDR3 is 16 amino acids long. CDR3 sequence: CASSLVAGTYYNEQFF.

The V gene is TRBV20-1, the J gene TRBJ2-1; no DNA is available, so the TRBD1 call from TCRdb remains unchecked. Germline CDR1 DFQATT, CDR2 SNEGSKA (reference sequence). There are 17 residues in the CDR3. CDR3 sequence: CSANAPHGAVSYNEQFF.